The 22 T cell receptor beta chains below all came from one sample that was sequenced in a study of blood T cell repertoires in COVID-19. Using immunoSEQ multiplex PCR, the repertoire was profiled, and TCRdb retains in-frame clones only, with some absent. Among fewer than 85,000 clones, 65% to 85% were seen once, and the ten largest hold approximately 4.4%. Specimen: peripheral blood. The receptors were sampled from an elderly woman with active or convalescent COVID-19.

The CDR3 coding sequence is TGTGCCTGGAGTGTCAGGGGCAATCAGCCCCAGCATTTT. Residues: CAWSVRGNQPQHF. The V call is TRBV30, the J call TRBJ1-5; possibly TRBD1 for D (5 bases). Trimming took off 0 bases at V and 2 bases at J, with 5 bases between the two ends. The germline gives CDR1 GTSNPN, CDR2 SVGIG (reference sequence). CDR3 length equals 13 residues.

The chain links TRBV27 to TRBJ2-7; no definite D call. Trimming left V 1 base short and J 6 bases short, with 13 bases between. Germline V gives CDR1 MNHEY, CDR2 SMNVEV (reference sequence). CDR3 size: 14 residues. CDR3 sequence reads: CASSLWARPGEQYF. The DNA for the CDR3 is TGTGCCAGCAGTTTATGGGCTCGACCTGGCGAGCAGTACTTC.

This chain links TRBV6-5 with TRBJ2-7; 9 nucleotides match TRBD1. CDR3 length: 15 amino acids. Trimming at V came to 6 bases and at J to 2 bases, leaving 8 bases not matched to a gene. Germline V gene lookup returns CDR1 MNHEY and CDR2 SVGAGI. The CDR3 protein is CASRPDRGATYEQYF. The CDR3 nucleotides are TGTGCCAGCAGACCTGACAGGGGGGCGACCTACGAGCAGTACTTC.

V and J are TRBV6-2 or TRBV6-3 and TRBJ1-5; 8 bases map to TRBD1. Germline CDR1 reads MNHEY; CDR2 reads SVGEGT. Losses at the gene ends were 4 bases for V and 7 bases for J; bases not matched to a gene: 6. There are 14 residues in the CDR3. CDR3 residues: CASSSDREGQPQHF. The CDR3 nucleotides are TGTGCCAGCAGTTCGGACAGGGAAGGCCAGCCCCAGCATTTT.

The chain is built from TRBV5-6 and TRBJ1-2; a weak D match, TRBD1 (6 bases). V gave up 1 base and J gave up 5 bases, with 12 bases separating them. CDR1 is SGHDT and CDR2 is YYEEEE in the germline V gene. This CDR3 region has 14 residues. The CDR3, as DNA: TGTGCCAGCAGCTTGAACAGGGCTTGGTATGGCTACACCTTC. This sequence encodes CASSLNRAWYGYTF.

The rearrangement joins TRBV9 to TRBJ2-3; D gene unclear. Germline-derived CDR1 and CDR2 are SGDLS and YYNGEE. The V gene lost 3 bases and the J gene lost 5 bases, with 7 bases spanning the gap. This CDR3 spans 12 amino acids. CDR3 residues: CASSESGDTQYF. DNA of the CDR3: TGTGCCAGCAGCGAGTCAGGAGATACGCAGTATTTT.

The chain has TRBV5-1 and TRBJ2-2, with a possible D match to TRBD2 (6 bases). The CDR3 covers 15 residues. The germline gives CDR1 SGHRS, CDR2 YFSETQ. V was trimmed by 5 bases and J by 7 bases, leaving 18 bases between them. The CDR3 protein is CASRGRLVAGGELFF. The DNA of the CDR3 is TGCGCCAGCAGGGGGAGACTAGTCGCTGGCGGGGAGCTGTTTTTT. Using reference TRBV5-1 and TRBJ2-2 for the parts outside the CDR3, the full variable domain is KAGVTQTPRYLIKTRGQQVTLSCSPISGHRSVSWYQQTPGQGLQFLFEYFSETQRNKGNFPGRFSGRQFSNSRSEMNVSTLELGDSALYLCASRGRLVAGGELFFGEGSRLTVL.

The V and J genes are TRBV5-1 and TRBJ2-7; 10 nucleotides line up with TRBD1. Looked up from germline, CDR1 is SGHRS and CDR2 is YFSETQ. This CDR3 is 15 amino acids long. The ends lost 0 bases at V and 6 bases at J; junction bases unmatched: 6. For the CDR3, the DNA is TGCGCCAGCAGCTTGGTTGTGACAGGGGGCCCCGAGCAGTACTTC. It codes for CASSLVVTGGPEQYF.

This clone was counted once. V usage is TRBV6-6 and J usage is TRBJ2-3; 7 bases map to TRBD2. J gave up 5 bases and V 8 bases, and 10 bases lay outside the gene matches. This CDR3 comprises 14 residues. CDR1 MNHNY and CDR2 SVGAGI come from the germline V gene (reference sequence). CDR3 in amino acids: CASSRDGREDTQYF. The CDR3 DNA follows: TGTGCCAGCTCCCGAGATGGGAGGGAAGATACGCAGTATTTT.

This clone was seen a few times. The chain couples TRBV2 to TRBJ2-6; 7 bases are a match to TRBD1. Trimming took 7 bases from V and 0 from J; bases not matched to a gene: 9. CDR3 length equals 17 residues. CDR1 is SNHLY and CDR2 is FYNNEI in the germline V gene. The CDR3 protein is CASIRDSAISGANVLTF. The CDR3 nucleotides are TGTGCCAGCATTCGGGACAGTGCGATCTCTGGGGCCAACGTCCTGACTTTC.

The V and J genes are TRBV7-6 and TRBJ2-7; D perhaps matches TRBD1 (5 bases). The CDR3 length is 14 residues. Germline CDR1 is SGHVS and CDR2 is FNYEAQ. Trimming left V 1 base short and J 6 bases short, with 13 bases between. The CDR3: CASSLEPAGREQYF. The DNA for the CDR3 is TGTGCCAGCAGCTTAGAACCCGCAGGGCGCGAGCAGTACTTC.

This chain uses TRBV3-1 (or the pseudogene TRBV3-2) with TRBJ1-6; 9 nucleotides align to TRBD1. This CDR3 is built from 17 residues. The junction had 10 bases not matched to a gene; V was cut back by 1 base and J by 9 bases. Germline CDR1 LGHDT, CDR2 YNNKEL (reference sequence). CDR3 in DNA: TGTGCCAGCAGCCAAGGTGCGACAGGGGGATTAAGTTCACCCCTCCACTTT. This sequence encodes CASSQGATGGLSSPLHF.

This clone was seen a single time. This rearrangement joins TRBV5-4 to TRBJ2-7; the match to TRBD2 covers 10 bases. The CDR3 length is 16 residues. Germline values: CDR1 SGHNT, CDR2 YYREEE (reference sequence). J lost 4 bases, V lost 4 bases, and 11 bases had no gene match. CDR3 region: CASSVRPSGSLYEQYF. In DNA, the CDR3 is TGTGCCAGCAGCGTCCGGCCTAGCGGGAGTTTATACGAGCAGTACTTC.

V and J are TRBV7-2 and TRBJ1-6, with no clear D. Germline loops: CDR1 SGHTA, CDR2 FQGNSA. The V gene lost 1 base and the J gene lost 9 bases, with 13 bases spanning the gap. CDR3 length: 15 residues. The DNA of the CDR3 is TGTGCCAGCAGCTTAGTCGGGGTTGGGATTTCACCCCTCCACTTT. This translates into CASSLVGVGISPLHF.

The chain couples TRBV7-8 to TRBJ2-7, with 7 bases that match TRBD2. CDR1 is SGHVS and CDR2 is FQNEAQ in the germline V gene. J gave up 4 bases and V 1 base, and 13 bases lay outside the gene matches. This CDR3 has 17 residues. CDR3: CASSLGGFAQRGYEQYF. The CDR3 DNA follows: TGTGCCAGCAGCTTAGGCGGTTTCGCACAGCGGGGTTACGAGCAGTACTTC.

The chain has TRBV19 and TRBJ2-7, with TRBD2 identical over 10 bases. The J segment lost 7 bases and the V segment lost 7 bases, leaving 10 bases of the junction unmatched. The germline V gene has CDR1 LNHDA and CDR2 SQIVND (reference sequence). The CDR3 has 14 residues. The CDR3 spells CASNEAGGSEEQYF. Written as DNA, the CDR3 is TGTGCCAGTAATGAAGCGGGGGGGTCGGAAGAGCAGTACTTC.

V is TRBV7-4 and J is TRBJ1-6, with D perhaps TRBD1 (5 bases). The CDR3 loop spans 13 amino acids. V shed 3 bases and J shed 10 bases, with 10 bases lying between them. Germline lookup yields CDR1 SGHVT and CDR2 SQSDAQ. CDR3 in amino acids: CASSLDITSPLHF. The DNA of the CDR3 is TGTGCCAGCAGCTTGGACATTACCTCACCCCTCCACTTT.

The rearrangement joins TRBV18 to TRBJ2-7, with 12 positions matching TRBD2. The germline CDR1 and CDR2 sequences are KGHSH and LQKENI. The V and J ends lost 2 bases and 3 bases, in that order; junction bases with no gene match: 8. This CDR3 is 17 amino acids long. This CDR3 is CASSPTAPLAGGYEQYF. The CDR3 DNA reads as TGTGCCAGCTCACCAACCGCCCCACTAGCGGGGGGCTACGAGCAGTACTTC. The variable domain in full, with the rest retrieved from reference TRBV18 and TRBJ2-7, is NAGVMQNPRHLVRRRGQEARLRCSPMKGHSHVYWYRQLPEEGLKFMVYLQKENIIDESGMPKERFSAEFPKEGPSILRIQQVVRGDSAAYFCASSPTAPLAGGYEQYFGPGTRLTVT.

This clone was seen more than once but under ten times. The chain carries TRBV30 and TRBJ1-6, with unresolved D. Germline V lookup: CDR1 GTSNPN, CDR2 SVGIG (reference sequence). This CDR3 has 14 residues. V lost 2 bases to trimming and J lost 8 bases, with 13 bases between them. Written as DNA, the CDR3 is TGTGCCTGGAGTTCCGGGCCGGGGTATTCACCCCTCCACTTT. It is translated as CAWSSGPGYSPLHF. Full variable domain (outside the CDR3, taken from reference TRBV30 and TRBJ1-6): SQTIHQWPATLVQPVGSPLSLECTVEGTSNPNLYWYRQAAGRGLQLLFYSVGIGQISSEVPQNLSASRPQDRQFILSSKKLLLSDSGFYLCAWSSGPGYSPLHFGNGTRLTVT.

V and J are TRBV18 and TRBJ1-5; the D gene is possibly TRBD1 (5 bases). CDR1 and CDR2 from the germline V gene are KGHSH and LQKENI. The CDR3 has 14 residues. Trimming left V 2 bases short and J 4 bases short, with 9 bases between. CDR3 bases: TGTGCCAGCTCACCAGGGGCAGAAAATCAGCCCCAGCATTTT. Amino acids: CASSPGAENQPQHF.

The V gene is TRBV7-2, the J gene TRBJ1-2; D call uncertain. Trimming pared 1 base from V and 0 bases from J, leaving 12 bases between. CDR1 and CDR2 from the germline V gene are SGHTA and FQGNSA. The CDR3 spans 16 residues. CDR3 loop: CASSLVGGKANYGYTF. CDR3 DNA: TGTGCCAGCAGCTTAGTCGGCGGGAAAGCTAACTATGGCTACACCTTC.

The chain couples TRBV15 to TRBJ2-7; D remains unclear. This CDR3 has 13 amino acids. V gave up 1 base and J gave up 9 bases, with 13 bases separating them. Germline V gives CDR1 LNHNV, CDR2 YYDKDF (reference sequence). CDR3 nucleotide sequence: TGTGCCACCAGCAGAGTTGTCGGGTTCGGGCAGTACTTC. Protein product: CATSRVVGFGQYF. The complete variable domain, with remaining parts taken from reference TRBV15 and TRBJ2-7, reads DAMVIQNPRYQVTQFGKPVTLSCSQTLNHNVMYWYQQKSSQAPKLLFHYYDKDFNNEADTPDNFQSRRPNTSFCFLDIRSPGLGDTAMYLCATSRVVGFGQYFGPGTRLTVT.